A selection of T cell receptor beta chains follows, all from one sample in a study of CD8 T cells in ankylosing spondylitis. MiXCR, run by TCRdb on the 5' RACE reads, gives a single entry per CDR3 protein. The data hold 200,000 to 250,000 distinct CDR3 sequences, with about 6.7% observed a single time. Sequencing was done on a sample of blood, either unsorted or a sorted T cell fraction (not recorded which). Receptor source: a male donor with ankylosing spondylitis. CDR3s include the opening cysteine and the closing phenylalanine or tryptophan. D genes are given only for firm matches. Clone size is not always given. Where it is, it says once, few, many or a class for expanded clones.

cdr3_nt,cdr3_aa,v_call,j_call,d_call,clone_size
TGTGCCAGCAGCCAAGTTGCGGACCATGAGCAGTTCTTC,CASSQVADHEQFF,TRBV14,TRBJ2-1,-,many
TGCGCCAGCAGCCGGGGGTTCAATGAGCAGTTCTTC,CASSRGFNEQFF,TRBV5-1,TRBJ2-1,-,-
TGCAGTGCTAGAGAAGAAGCGGCAGGGAGCCCTTATTATATTGGCTACACCTTC,CSAREEAAGSPYYIGYTF,TRBV20-1,TRBJ1-2,-,many
TGTGCCAGCAGTGCAGACAGGGGGGGTTCACCCCTCCACTTT,CASSADRGGSPLHF,TRBV6-1,TRBJ1-6,TRBD1,many
TGTGCCATCAGTAGCATCACCCCCGGACAGGGGTACGAGCAGTACTTC,CAISSITPGQGYEQYF,TRBV10-3,TRBJ2-7,TRBD1,-
TGTGCCTGGAGTGTACGGGAGCAGTTCTTC,CAWSVREQFF,TRBV30,TRBJ2-1,-,many
TGTGCCAGCAGCGTAGTCAACAGTCTCCCTGAAGCTTTCTTT,CASSVVNSLPEAFF,TRBV9,TRBJ1-1,-,many
TGTGCCAGCAGCCGGTCTAGCTTTAGGGGAACGTCAGATACGCAGTATTTT,CASSRSSFRGTSDTQYF,TRBV25-1,TRBJ2-3,-,many
TGTGCCAGCAGCTTCCCTGGGCTGATCGACGAGCAGTACTTC,CASSFPGLIDEQYF,TRBV7-9,TRBJ2-7,-,many
TGCAGCGTTGGGACAGGGGACGAGCAGTACTTC,CSVGTGDEQYF,TRBV29-1,TRBJ2-7,TRBD1,few
TGTGCCAGCAGACCCACTAGCGGGGTATCCTACGAGCAGTACTTC,CASRPTSGVSYEQYF,TRBV5-6,TRBJ2-7,TRBD2,few
TGTGCCAGCAGTCCTAGGGGCGGTAAGAACACTGAAGCTTTCTTT,CASSPRGGKNTEAFF,TRBV12-3/TRBV12-4,TRBJ1-1,-,many
TGTGCCAATCGGGACACACCGAACACTGAAGCTTTCTTT,CANRDTPNTEAFF,TRBV10-3,TRBJ1-1,-,many
TGCAGTGCTAGAGAGGCAGGGGGCTCCTATAATTCACCCCTCCACTTT,CSAREAGGSYNSPLHF,TRBV20-1,TRBJ1-6,TRBD1,few
TGTGCCAGTAGTATCCTGGACACAATCGGCTATGGCTACACCTTC,CASSILDTIGYGYTF,TRBV19,TRBJ1-2,-,many
TGTGCCAGCAGCCTTTCCCGCACTGAGCAGTTCTTC,CASSLSRTEQFF,TRBV7-8,TRBJ2-1,-,many
TGTGCCAGCAGTTCCCCTTTCGACCAAGAGACCCAGTACTTC,CASSSPFDQETQYF,TRBV28,TRBJ2-5,-,many
TGCGCCAGCAGCCAGAACGGACAGGGCGAACACGGGGAGCTGTTTTTT,CASSQNGQGEHGELFF,TRBV4-1,TRBJ2-2,TRBD1,-
TGTGCCAGCAGCCCGCAGGAGACCCTCTACGAGCAGTACTTC,CASSPQETLYEQYF,TRBV14,TRBJ2-7,-,many
TGTGCCAGCAGTTTGTGGGACTCAGGCTTCTACGAGCAGTACTTC,CASSLWDSGFYEQYF,TRBV28,TRBJ2-7,-,many
TGTGCCAGCAGCTTGGTAGAAGAGGAGACCCAGTACTTC,CASSLVEEETQYF,TRBV5-6,TRBJ2-5,-,many
TGTGCCAGTAGTATTTGGGGAAACACCTACGAGCAGTACTTC,CASSIWGNTYEQYF,TRBV19,TRBJ2-7,-,many
TGTGCCACCAGCAGAGATCTGGACCCCGTTAAACTCGGAGCCAAAAACATTCAGTACTTC,CATSRDLDPVKLGAKNIQYF,TRBV15,TRBJ2-4,-,few
TGTGCCAGCACACTAGCGGGCCCCTTTGGTGAGCAGTTCTTC,CASTLAGPFGEQFF,TRBV27,TRBJ2-1,TRBD2,-
TGCGCCAGCAGCCCCTCGGCTAGCATGAGCTCCTACGAGCAGTACTTC,CASSPSASMSSYEQYF,TRBV4-3,TRBJ2-7,-,few
TGTGCCAGCAGTCCCTTCCTGGGGTCCTACAATGAGCAGTTCTTC,CASSPFLGSYNEQFF,TRBV6-2/TRBV6-3,TRBJ2-1,-,many
TGCAGTGCTAGAGTCTCACTAGCGCCTATCAATGAGCAGTTCTTC,CSARVSLAPINEQFF,TRBV20-1,TRBJ2-1,TRBD2,many
TGTGCCAGCAGGGAATACCCCTGGACTAGCGGGGACCTTGGCGGGGAGCTGTTTTTT,CASREYPWTSGDLGGELFF,TRBV6-1,TRBJ2-2,TRBD2,-
TGTGCCAGTAGTCACCGTAACGCCTACGAGCAGTACTTC,CASSHRNAYEQYF,TRBV19,TRBJ2-7,-,-
TGTGCCAGCAGTGCCCTGGCGGGAGGGCCCTCAGATACGCAGTATTTT,CASSALAGGPSDTQYF,TRBV6-1,TRBJ2-3,TRBD2,many
TGTGCCAGCAGGCCACAGGGGGAGGGGGTTCACACAGATACGCAGTATTTT,CASRPQGEGVHTDTQYF,TRBV6-1,TRBJ2-3,-,many
TGTGCCATCAGGCGAAAGGGCTTAACAGATACGCAGTATTTT,CAIRRKGLTDTQYF,TRBV10-3,TRBJ2-3,-,-
TGCAGTGCTAGAGATGGGGCGGGGGGCGACACCGGGGAGCTGTTTTTT,CSARDGAGGDTGELFF,TRBV20-1,TRBJ2-2,TRBD2,many
TGTGCTAGTGGTTTGCAAAATAGGCAGTTCTTC,CASGLQNRQFF,TRBV12-5,TRBJ2-1,-,many
TGTGCCATCGGGCAGCAAGCTAACTATGGCTACACCTTC,CAIGQQANYGYTF,TRBV10-3,TRBJ1-2,-,many
TGCGCCAGCAGCCAAGGCAGGGTAGGAGAAGAAAAACTGTTTTTT,CASSQGRVGEEKLFF,TRBV4-1,TRBJ1-4,-,many
TGTGCCACCAGCAGAGCCAATGAGCAGTTCTTC,CATSRANEQFF,TRBV15,TRBJ2-1,-,many
TGTGCCAGCAGCCTCATAAACCACGAGCAGTACTTC,CASSLINHEQYF,TRBV7-9,TRBJ2-7,-,many
TGCAGTGCTAGGAAGGGACTAGCTCTATACAATGAGCAGTTCTTC,CSARKGLALYNEQFF,TRBV20-1,TRBJ2-1,TRBD2,-
TGTGCCACCAAAGTCTCATTTCAGGACGGGGACCACCAAGAGACCCAGTACTTC,CATKVSFQDGDHQETQYF,TRBV2,TRBJ2-5,-,many
TGTGCCAGCTTAACGAACACTGAAGCTTTCTTT,CASLTNTEAFF,TRBV2,TRBJ1-1,-,few
TGTGCCAGCAGCCAAGGGCTCCCGAACGAGCAGTACTTC,CASSQGLPNEQYF,TRBV4-2,TRBJ2-7,-,many
TGCAGCGTTGCAGGGGGCAGAGCATACGAGCAGTACTTC,CSVAGGRAYEQYF,TRBV29-1,TRBJ2-7,TRBD1,few
TGCAGTGCTAGGGGGCAGGGAGATATAACCCTCCACTTT,CSARGQGDITLHF,TRBV20-1,TRBJ1-6,-,many
TGTGCCAGCAGCTCTCCCGGGAGCCCTTACGAGCAGTACTTC,CASSSPGSPYEQYF,TRBV7-2,TRBJ2-7,-,many
TGTGCCAGCAGCTGGGACATCTTCTCCTACAATGAGCAGTTCTTC,CASSWDIFSYNEQFF,TRBV7-2,TRBJ2-1,-,many
TGTGCCAGCAGTCCTCGTCTGGCCGAGCAGTACTTC,CASSPRLAEQYF,TRBV12-3/TRBV12-4,TRBJ2-7,-,many
TGTGCCAGCAGCTTAGTGGTGGTTTACAGCAGCTATGGCTACACCTTC,CASSLVVVYSSYGYTF,TRBV7-9,TRBJ1-2,-,many
TGTGCCAGCAGTTTACGGCGGGGAGGGGATGAGCAGTTCTTC,CASSLRRGGDEQFF,TRBV12-3/TRBV12-4,TRBJ2-1,TRBD2,few
TGTGCCAGCAGTTACTCGAACGGGGGCATAGTGGGGGAGACCCAGTACTTC,CASSYSNGGIVGETQYF,TRBV6-5,TRBJ2-5,-,many
TGTGCCAGCAGTTTCAATAGCGGGAGTCTCACAGATACGCAGTATTTT,CASSFNSGSLTDTQYF,TRBV28,TRBJ2-3,TRBD2,-
TGCAGTGCTAAGCACCGCTCCTACGAGCAGTACTTC,CSAKHRSYEQYF,TRBV20-1,TRBJ2-7,-,-
TGTGCCATCAGCGGGACAGATTTATTTGAAAAACTGTTTTTT,CAISGTDLFEKLFF,TRBV10-3,TRBJ1-4,TRBD1,many
TGTGCCAGCAGCTTTCCTAGCGGGAGGGCTGTCGAGCAGTACTTC,CASSFPSGRAVEQYF,TRBV5-5,TRBJ2-7,TRBD2,many
TGTGCCAGCAGTTATTCAGGGTACACCGGGGAGCTGTTTTTT,CASSYSGYTGELFF,TRBV6-5,TRBJ2-2,-,few